These 8 T cell receptor beta chains came from one sample sequenced in a study of shared T cell receptors in the human thymus. TCRdb keeps only in-frame clones here, not all; method: immunoSEQ multiplex PCR. The repertoire holds about 660,000 clones, about 87% seen once, with roughly 0.0087% in the top ten. This same sample was also taken into another study, of human thymus T cells.

The sequenced material came from thymocytes. These receptors were obtained from a boy under two years old with a congenital heart defect.

The chain couples TRBV5-1 to TRBJ2-1; 7 nucleotides line up with TRBD1. CDR3 length: 15 amino acids. Germline V CDR1 and CDR2: SGHRS, YFSETQ. The ends lost 9 bases at V and 4 bases at J; junction bases unmatched: 13. For the CDR3, the DNA is TGCGCCACAGAGCCGACGGGACAGACATACAATGAGCAGTTCTTC. Translation gives CATEPTGQTYNEQFF.

CDR3 nucleotide sequence: TGTGCCAGCAGCCTCACAGGGACTAGCGGGGCTAACTACGAGCAGTACTTC. It yields the protein CASSLTGTSGANYEQYF. V is TRBV14 and J is TRBJ2-5; TRBD2 aligns across 13 bases. The DNA end is more similar to TRBJ2-7, so the J call may be wrong. The CDR3 runs to 17 residues. Germline lookup yields CDR1 SGHDN and CDR2 FVKESK.

The rearrangement uses TRBV7-9 and TRBJ2-7; 8 bases are a match to TRBD1. J was trimmed by 2 bases and V by 5 bases; bases with no gene match: 11. The CDR3 contains 16 residues. Germline CDR1 reads SEHNR; CDR2 reads FQNEAQ (reference sequence). The CDR3 DNA sequence: TGTGCCAGCAGCCCTGCACCGGGACAGGCGACCTACGAGCAGTACTTC. This translates into CASSPAPGQATYEQYF.

The chain recombines TRBV11-2 with TRBJ1-4; TRBD1 might be the D (6 bases). This CDR3 region has 17 residues. The V gene lost 3 bases and the J gene lost 6 bases, with 20 bases spanning the gap. CDR1 is SGHAT and CDR2 is FQNNGV in the germline V gene. The CDR3: CASSFLGNRVGDEKLFF. Here the CDR3 DNA reads TGTGCCAGCAGCTTTTTGGGAAACAGGGTGGGGGATGAAAAACTGTTTTTT.

This clone was found once. V and J are TRBV28 and TRBJ2-1; 14 bases fit TRBD2. The junction had 9 bases not matched to a gene; V was cut back by 8 bases and J by 0 bases. CDR1 and CDR2 from the germline V gene are MDHEN and SYDVKM. The CDR3 runs to 18 residues. CDR3 in DNA: TGTGCCAGCCGACTAGCGGGGGGGCCTACGAGCTCCTACAATGAGCAGTTCTTC. It codes for CASRLAGGPTSSYNEQFF.

The chain carries TRBV4-2 and TRBJ2-2; 10 bases are a match to TRBD2. The ends lost 0 bases at V and 1 base at J; junction bases unmatched: 8. Per germline, CDR1 LGHNA and CDR2 YNFKEQ. The CDR3 extends over 19 amino acids. CDR3 in amino acids: CASSQEVSGGLRNTGELFF. CDR3 DNA: TGTGCCAGCAGCCAAGAGGTTAGCGGGGGGCTTAGGAACACCGGGGAGCTGTTTTTT.

The CDR3 nucleotides are TGTGCCAGCAGTTTCCGGGGATCAGGGACTAGTTATCCTTACGAGCAGTACTTC. The encoded protein is CASSFRGSGTSYPYEQYF. The chain joins TRBV27 to TRBJ2-7, with 8 nucleotides matching TRBD2. The CDR3 covers 18 residues. V gave up 3 bases and J gave up 4 bases; unmatched junction bases: 17. The germline gives CDR1 MNHEY, CDR2 SMNVEV (reference sequence).

The chain carries TRBV19 and TRBJ2-2; 8 nucleotides align to TRBD1. Germline V CDR1 and CDR2: LNHDA, SQIVND (reference sequence). V lost 5 bases and J lost 6; bases outside the gene matches: 11. This CDR3 contains 16 residues. The CDR3 DNA reads as TGTGCCAGTAGTCCGAAGACAGGGGAGGAGGCCGGGGAGCTGTTTTTT. This gives the protein CASSPKTGEEAGELFF.